One and the same sample provided the 10 T cell receptor beta chains below, sequenced in a study of blood T cell repertoires in COVID-19. Libraries were prepared by immunoSEQ multiplex PCR; TCRdb keeps only in-frame clonotypes and omits some of them. The sample lists about 130,000 clones, approximately 80% occurring once. The specimen was peripheral blood. The receptors were gathered from a man between 60 and 70 years old with acute or convalescent COVID-19.

V usage is TRBV2 and J usage is TRBJ2-5, with 7 bases identical to TRBD1. The CDR3 has 14 amino acids. Unmatched junction bases numbered 7, after V lost 7 bases and J lost 2 bases. Germline loops: CDR1 SNHLY, CDR2 FYNNEI. Here the CDR3 reads CASTSLTGQETQYF. The CDR3 DNA is TGTGCCAGCACCTCTTTGACAGGGCAAGAGACCCAGTACTTC.

CDR3 DNA: TGCGCCAGCAGCCAAGGAGGACTTAGTGGTTACAAAGAGACCCAGTACTTC. This sequence encodes CASSQGGLSGYKETQYF. The chain combines TRBV4-1 with TRBJ2-5; D is possibly TRBD2 (5 bases). Trimming removed 1 base from V and 3 bases from J, with 18 bases in between. The CDR3 totals 17 residues. From germline, CDR1 is MGHRA and CDR2 YSYEKL.

The rearrangement uses TRBV28 and TRBJ1-2; 8 bases align to TRBD1. CDR3 length equals 14 residues. The V gene end was trimmed by 6 bases and the J gene end by 4 bases; junction bases not matched to a gene: 7. Germline V gene data show CDR1 as MDHEN and CDR2 as SYDVKM. The CDR3 reads CASRIQGTGYGYTF. CDR3 nucleotides: TGTGCCAGCAGAATACAGGGGACAGGCTATGGCTACACCTTC.

With respect to this clone: The junction does not match germline at one end; this may be a read error. The chain links TRBV27 to TRBJ2-7; maybe TRBD1 (6 bases). This CDR3 spans 15 amino acids. CDR1 MNHEY and CDR2 SMNVEV come from the germline V gene (reference sequence). DNA for the CDR3: TGTGCCAGCAGTTTATCGTCTGTGGCAGGGGTCCTTCTTACGTTC. It is translated as CASSLSSVAGVLLTF.

This chain uses TRBV18 with TRBJ1-1; 9 positions match TRBD1. V lost 3 bases, J lost 11 bases, and 4 bases stayed unmatched. The V gene's germline CDR1 is KGHSH and CDR2 LQKENI. The CDR3 runs to 12 residues. The CDR3: CASSPGTGFAFF. The CDR3 nucleotides read TGTGCCAGCTCACCCGGGACAGGGTTCGCTTTCTTT.

The gene calls are TRBV3-1 (or the pseudogene TRBV3-2) and TRBJ1-2; possible D gene TRBD1, 6 bases. V was shortened by 4 bases and J by 4 bases, with 16 bases between the two germline ends. Looked up from germline, CDR1 is LGHDT and CDR2 is YNNKEL (reference sequence). The length of the CDR3 is 15 residues. CDR3 nucleotide sequence: TGTGCCAGCAGCCCTACCCCCGGACAGAGCTATGGCTACACCTTC. It is translated as CASSPTPGQSYGYTF.

The J gene is TRBJ1-1, the V gene TRBV19, with a possible D match to TRBD1 (6 bases). The V and J ends lost 5 bases and 2 bases respectively, with 12 bases between them. Germline V gene lookup returns CDR1 LNHDA and CDR2 SQIVND (reference sequence). The CDR3 contains 14 residues. The DNA for the CDR3 is TGTGCCAGTAGTCTCGGACAGACTAACACTGAAGCTTTCTTT. Its translation is CASSLGQTNTEAFF.

This CDR3 is CASGRQGGEKLFF. The CDR3 nucleotides read TGTGCCAGCGGCCGACAGGGAGGCGAAAAACTGTTTTTT. The V call is TRBV27, the J call TRBJ1-4; TRBD1 aligns across 7 bases. This CDR3 region has 13 residues. V was pared by 8 bases and J by 8 bases, with 8 bases of the junction left unmatched. Germline V CDR1 and CDR2: MNHEY, SMNVEV (reference sequence). The full variable domain, with the rest looked up from reference TRBV27 and TRBJ1-4, is EAQVTQNPRYLITVTGKKLTVTCSQNMNHEYMSWYRQDPGLGLRQIYYSMNVEVTDKGDVPEGYKVSRKEKRNFPLILESPSPNQTSLYFCASGRQGGEKLFFGSGTQLSVL.

The genes are TRBV7-9 and TRBJ1-4; D remains unclear. The CDR3 length is 12 residues. Trimming left V 5 bases short and J 7 bases short, with 8 bases between. CDR1 is SEHNR, CDR2 FQNEAQ, per germline (reference sequence). The CDR3 is CASSARSEKLFF. CDR3 DNA: TGTGCCAGCAGCGCCCGCAGTGAAAAACTGTTTTTT.

Worth noting for this clone: Other nucleotide sequences from this sample produce the same CDR3. The chain is built from TRBV5-1 and TRBJ1-1, with 7 bases matching TRBD1. CDR3 length equals 15 residues. J lost 0 bases, V lost 0 bases, and 2 bases had no gene match. The germline CDR1 and CDR2 sequences are SGHRS and YFSETQ. The CDR3 sequence: CASSLGGTVNTEAFF. The CDR3 nucleotides are TGCGCCAGCAGCTTGGGGGGGACAGTGAACACTGAAGCTTTCTTT.